Presented here are 25 T cell receptor beta chains from one specimen sequenced in a study of T cells expressing NK-cell markers. TCRdb reprocessed the 5' RACE reads and reports one entry per CDR3 protein, with no DNA. This sample's table has 200,000 to 300,000 distinct CDR3 sequences. Input material: blood T cells: a sorted CD56 or NKG2C T cell subset, CD4+ or CD8+ T cells, or bulk PBMC T cells (not recorded which). The receptors were sampled from a man aged 18 to 29 in good health.

The chain employs TRBV5-5 and TRBJ2-1; TCRdb picks TRBD2, but there is no DNA to check that call. The CDR3 sequence is 15 residues long. Looked up from germline, CDR1 is SGHKS and CDR2 is YYEKEE (reference sequence). The CDR3 loop is CASSPGLAGGGEQFF.

The chain recombines TRBV20-1 with TRBJ1-5; TCRdb lists TRBD1, though no DNA is available to test this call. Germline-derived CDR1 and CDR2 are DFQATT and SNEGSKA (reference sequence). This CDR3 contains 12 residues. CDR3 sequence reads: CSARDRGQPQHF.

The rearrangement joins TRBV24-1 to TRBJ2-3; TCRdb's D call, TRBD1, is unchecked because there is no DNA. The CDR3 consists of 15 residues. Per germline, CDR1 KGHDR and CDR2 SFDVKD. The CDR3 protein is CATQDRGPSTDTQYF.

The rearrangement links TRBV6-5 to TRBJ2-1; absent DNA, TCRdb's TRBD2 call cannot be checked. The V gene's germline CDR1 is MNHEY and CDR2 SVGAGI. The CDR3 has 18 residues. CDR3 region: CASSWTSGRITPYNEQFF.

The J gene is TRBJ2-1, the V gene TRBV4-3; lacking DNA, the TRBD2 call made by TCRdb goes unchecked. Germline CDR1 and CDR2: LGHNA and YSLEER. This CDR3 has 16 residues. This CDR3 reads CASSQLRTSGRNEQFF.

CDR3 amino acids: CASTPTSSYNEQFF. The chain links TRBV12-3 or TRBV12-4 to TRBJ2-1. CDR3 size: 14 residues.

The rearrangement joins TRBV28 to TRBJ1-5. CDR3 length: 15 amino acids. Germline loops: CDR1 MDHEN, CDR2 SYDVKM. CDR3 protein: CASSLVVRSNQPQHF.

This chain uses TRBV9 with TRBJ1-6. Germline CDR1 reads SGDLS; CDR2 reads YYNGEE. The CDR3 has 14 amino acids. The CDR3: CASSTYSYNSPLHF.

V gene TRBV12-3 or TRBV12-4 combines with J gene TRBJ2-3; TCRdb picks TRBD2, but there is no DNA to check that call. This CDR3 has 16 residues. The CDR3 here is CASSPHIGGGTDTQYF.

This chain joins TRBV7-9 and TRBJ1-4; TCRdb outputs TRBD1, but without DNA this stays unchecked. Germline CDR1 reads SEHNR; CDR2 reads FQNEAQ (reference sequence). This CDR3 is built from 14 residues. The CDR3 protein is CASSQTGSREKLFF.

The chain couples TRBV10-2 to TRBJ1-5. CDR3 length equals 15 residues. Germline V lookup: CDR1 WSHSY, CDR2 SAAADI. The CDR3: CASSELIGGDQPQHF.

V and J are TRBV6-1 and TRBJ2-3; TCRdb selects TRBD1, and the lack of DNA leaves this call unchecked. The V gene's germline CDR1 is MNHNS and CDR2 SASEGT. This CDR3 region has 14 residues. The CDR3 region is CASGEPPPIDTQYF.

V and J are TRBV12-3 or TRBV12-4 and TRBJ2-3; absent DNA, TCRdb's TRBD2 call cannot be checked. The CDR3 totals 15 residues. The CDR3 loop reads CASQWSSGSGDTQYF.

The CDR3 spells CASSAPVHTEAFF. The chain combines TRBV6-1 with TRBJ1-1. In germline, CDR1 is MNHNS, CDR2 SASEGT. This CDR3 contains 13 residues.

The chain is built from TRBV12-3 or TRBV12-4 and TRBJ2-3; TCRdb's D gene call, TRBD1, goes unchecked for lack of DNA. The CDR3 length is 17 residues. Here the CDR3 reads CASNPFFGTGSTDTQYF.

The genes are TRBV12-3 or TRBV12-4 and TRBJ2-3. The CDR3 covers 13 residues. CDR3 region: CASSFRSADTQYF.

The chain couples TRBV9 to TRBJ2-5; the D call of TRBD1 rests on TCRdb alone, since no DNA is present to check it. The CDR3 runs to 14 residues. The germline CDR1 and CDR2 sequences are SGDLS and YYNGEE. This CDR3 is CASSVTPLEETQYF.

J is TRBJ2-2 and V is TRBV12-3 or TRBV12-4; TCRdb proposes TRBD1, but this gene call is untestable without DNA. This CDR3 has 15 amino acids. The CDR3 here is CASRTPGTGTGELFF.

The CDR3 sequence is CASSGIFGGRSKNEQFF. This chain uses TRBV3-1 with TRBJ2-1; as DNA is missing, the TRBD2 call by TCRdb cannot be tested. Germline CDR1 and CDR2: LGHDT and YNNKEL (reference sequence). The CDR3 sequence is 17 residues long.

The chain couples TRBV7-9 to TRBJ2-1; absent DNA, TCRdb's TRBD2 call cannot be checked. Per germline, CDR1 SEHNR and CDR2 FQNEAQ (reference sequence). The CDR3 runs 16 residues. The CDR3 protein is CASSLFGTSRNNEQFF.

V is TRBV12-3 or TRBV12-4 and J is TRBJ2-2; absent DNA, TCRdb's TRBD2 call cannot be checked. This CDR3 spans 15 amino acids. This chain's CDR3 is CASTRDLSYTGELFF.

CDR3 in amino acids: CASSQTTYAGGYEQYF. V and J are TRBV7-6 and TRBJ2-7; with no DNA, the TCRdb D assignment of TRBD2 cannot be verified. The CDR3 consists of 16 residues. CDR1 is SGHVS and CDR2 is FNYEAQ in the germline V gene.

The rearrangement uses TRBV29-1 and TRBJ2-2; absent DNA, TCRdb's TRBD1 call cannot be checked. CDR1 and CDR2 (germline): SQVTM, ANQGSEA. The CDR3 runs to 15 residues. The CDR3 spells CSAKTGTSQTGELFF.

This chain joins TRBV29-1 and TRBJ2-5; TCRdb gives TRBD1 as the D gene, but with no DNA this cannot be confirmed. Germline CDR1 is SQVTM and CDR2 is ANQGSEA. The CDR3 has 13 residues. CDR3 amino acids: CSGWARGQETQYF.

This chain uses TRBV7-2 with TRBJ2-1; the TRBD1 assignment by TCRdb is unverifiable without DNA. Germline V gene sequence: CDR1 SGHTA, CDR2 FQGNSA. The CDR3 extends over 13 amino acids. The CDR3 sequence is CASSFRGRDEQFF.